This T cell receptor (beta chain) was sequenced for a study of beta chain features in type 1 diabetes. Findings of the study overall: Shortening of TCRB CDR3s, moderate but significant, appeared in all four CD4+ subsets of Type 1 diabetes patients.

Expressed TCRB transcripts were sequenced because the isolated RNA had all been reverse transcribed beforehand. TCRdb's table, derived via immunoSEQ multiplex PCR, lists solely in-frame clones and lacks some. This sample has roughly 730,000 clones, with roughly 13% found just once. Purities in excess of 95% were seen in all sorted populations. The J segment lost 4 bases and the V segment lost 0 bases, leaving 3 bases of the junction unmatched. The CDR3 contains 15 residues. Germline V gene data show CDR1 as MRHNA and CDR2 as SNTAGT. This clone was detected only a few times. The antigen is not known. The specimen sequenced was naive CD4+ T cells from blood. The TCR originated in a man between 18 and 35 years old with type 1 diabetes. The V gene is TRBV6-4, the J gene TRBJ2-1, with 7 bases aligning to TRBD1. CDR3 nucleotides: TGTGCCAGCAGTGACTCGGGGACAGCGTACAATGAGCAGTTCTTC. As protein: CASSDSGTAYNEQFF.